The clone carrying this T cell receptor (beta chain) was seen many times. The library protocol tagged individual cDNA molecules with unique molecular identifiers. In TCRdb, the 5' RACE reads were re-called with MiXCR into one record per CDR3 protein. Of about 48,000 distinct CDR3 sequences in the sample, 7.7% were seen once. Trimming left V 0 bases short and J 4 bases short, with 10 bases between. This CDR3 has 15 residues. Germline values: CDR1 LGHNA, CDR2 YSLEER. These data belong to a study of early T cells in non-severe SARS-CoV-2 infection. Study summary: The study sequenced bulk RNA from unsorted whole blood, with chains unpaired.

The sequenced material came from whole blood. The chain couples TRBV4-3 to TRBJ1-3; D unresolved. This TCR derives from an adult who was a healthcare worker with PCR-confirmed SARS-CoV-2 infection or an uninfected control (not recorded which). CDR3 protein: CASSQDGSGGNTIYF. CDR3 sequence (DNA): TGCGCCAGCAGCCAAGACGGTTCGGGGGGAAACACCATATATTTT.